This TCR beta chain was documented in a study of blood T cell repertoires in COVID-19. At the level of the study: The United States, Italy and Spain supplied acute and convalescent COVID-19 samples. PBMCs, B-cell-depleted T cells, or T cells were the source of the cDNA or gDNA that made up the material.

The table came from immunoSEQ multiplex PCR; TCRdb's copy has only in-frame clones and leaves some out. This sample has fewer than 250,000 clones, with roughly 80% found just once. The clonotype originates from a woman of 80 years or more with acute or convalescent COVID-19. Sequencing was performed on peripheral blood.

The CDR3 nucleotides are TGTGCCAGCAGCCCCAGCGGCGGGGGGGCCAATGAGCAGTTCTTC. It yields the protein CASSPSGGGANEQFF. J is TRBJ2-1 and V is TRBV6-2 or TRBV6-3, with TRBD2 matching over 9 bases. Germline CDR1 and CDR2: MNHEY and SVGEGT. V was pared by 6 bases and J by 6 bases, with 9 bases of the junction left unmatched. The CDR3 has 15 residues.